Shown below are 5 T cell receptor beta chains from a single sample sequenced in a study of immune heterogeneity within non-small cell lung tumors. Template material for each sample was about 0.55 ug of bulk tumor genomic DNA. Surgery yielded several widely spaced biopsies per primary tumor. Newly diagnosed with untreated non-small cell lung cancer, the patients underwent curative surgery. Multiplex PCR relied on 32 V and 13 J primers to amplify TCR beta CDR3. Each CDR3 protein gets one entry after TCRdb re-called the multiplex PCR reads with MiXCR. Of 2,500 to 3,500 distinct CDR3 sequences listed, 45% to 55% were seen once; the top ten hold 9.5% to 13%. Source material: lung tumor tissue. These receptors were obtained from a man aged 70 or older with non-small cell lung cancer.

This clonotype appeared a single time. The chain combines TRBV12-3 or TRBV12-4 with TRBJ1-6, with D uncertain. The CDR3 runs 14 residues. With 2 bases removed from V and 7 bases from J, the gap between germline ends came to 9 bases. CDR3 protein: CASSLKNSNSPLHF. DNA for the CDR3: TGTGCCAGCAGTTTAAAGAATTCCAATTCACCCCTCCACTTT.

CDR3: CASRGEGQGQTEAFF. CDR3 sequence (DNA): TGTGCCAGCAGGGGAGAGGGACAGGGACAGACTGAAGCTTTCTTT. V gene TRBV28 combines with J gene TRBJ1-1; 9 bases agree with TRBD1. This CDR3 spans 15 amino acids. With 6 bases clipped from V and 5 bases from J, the junction kept 10 bases outside the gene matches. Germline V CDR1 and CDR2: MDHEN, SYDVKM.

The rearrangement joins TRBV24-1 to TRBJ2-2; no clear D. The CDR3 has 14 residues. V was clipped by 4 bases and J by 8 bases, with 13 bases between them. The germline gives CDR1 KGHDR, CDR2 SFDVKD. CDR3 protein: CATSEPKRWGELFF. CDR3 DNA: TGTGCCACCAGTGAACCGAAAAGGTGGGGGGAGCTGTTTTTT.

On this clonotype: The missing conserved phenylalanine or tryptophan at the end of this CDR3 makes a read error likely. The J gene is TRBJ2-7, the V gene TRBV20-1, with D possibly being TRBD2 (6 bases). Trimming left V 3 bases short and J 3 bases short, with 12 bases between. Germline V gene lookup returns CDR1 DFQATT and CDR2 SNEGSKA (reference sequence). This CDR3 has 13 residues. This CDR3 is CSARSGVLYEQYL. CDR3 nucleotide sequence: TGCAGTGCTAGGTCGGGGGTCCTCTACGAGCAGTACTTA.

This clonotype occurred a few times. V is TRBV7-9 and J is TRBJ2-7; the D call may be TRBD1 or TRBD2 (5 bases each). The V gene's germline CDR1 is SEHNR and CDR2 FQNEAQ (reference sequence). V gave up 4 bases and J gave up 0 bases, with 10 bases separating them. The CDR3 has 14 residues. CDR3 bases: TGTGCCAGCAGCTGGGACCCGAGCTCCTACGAGCAGTACTTC. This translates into CASSWDPSSYEQYF.